These T cell receptor beta chains were read from a single sample in a study of resident and recirculating memory T cells in vitiligo. TCRdb keeps only in-frame clones here, not all; method: immunoSEQ multiplex PCR. The table has around 78,000 clones, roughly nine tenths seen once. Sequencing was carried out using blood. The receptor set was obtained from a male donor with vitiligo. CDR3s include the opening cysteine and the closing phenylalanine or tryptophan. D genes are given only for firm matches. Clone size is not always given. Where it is, it says once, few, many or a class for expanded clones.

TRBJ1-4 - 15 TRBD1 TRBV5-1 CASSLLTGAAEKLFF TGCGCCAGCAGCTTGTTGACAGGGGCGGCTGAAAAACTGTTTTTT
TRBJ1-1 - 14 - TRBV7-3 CASSLTGGNTEAFF TGTGCCAGCAGCCTGACAGGCGGAAACACTGAAGCTTTCTTT
TRBJ2-1 - 15 TRBD2 TRBV13 CASSPRLAGGNEQFF TGTGCCAGCAGCCCCCGACTAGCGGGGGGGAATGAGCAGTTCTTC
TRBJ1-4 - 13 - TRBV6-5 CASSYKDREKLFF TGTGCCAGCAGTTATAAAGACAGGGAAAAACTGTTTTTT
TRBJ1-1 - 14 TRBD1 TRBV18 CASSPGQGVFIAFF TGTGCCAGCTCACCCGGACAGGGGGTCTTTATAGCTTTCTTT
TRBJ1-1 - 15 TRBD1 TRBV15 CATSRGTGMNTEAFF TGTGCCACCAGCAGAGGGACAGGTATGAACACTGAAGCTTTCTTT
TRBJ1-5 - 14 TRBD1 TRBV6-5 CASSRGARGPPQHF TGTGCCAGCAGTCGCGGGGCCAGGGGGCCGCCCCAGCATTTT
TRBJ1-5 - 13 - TRBV19 CASRADLNQPQHF TGTGCCAGTAGAGCCGATCTCAATCAGCCCCAGCATTTT
TRBJ2-1 - 16 TRBD2 TRBV18 CASSGFRLASYNEQFF TGTGCCAGCTCAGGCTTTAGACTAGCTAGCTACAATGAGCAGTTCTTC
TRBJ2-7 - 13 - TRBV5-6 CASSLGPRVEQYF TGTGCCAGCAGCTTGGGGCCCCGGGTCGAGCAGTACTTC
TRBJ2-3 - 16 - TRBV28 CASSLWAKGGAEEQYF TGTGCCAGCAGTTTATGGGCTAAGGGGGGGGCAGAGGAGCAGTATTTT
TRBJ2-5 - 13 - TRBV19 CASSPLSQETQYF TGTGCCAGTAGTCCCTTATCCCAAGAGACCCAGTACTTC
TRBJ2-6 - 15 - TRBV23-1 CASSLALPRANVLTF TGCGCCAGCAGTCTGGCCCTCCCCCGGGCCAACGTCCTGACTTTC
TRBJ1-4 - 15 - TRBV5-5 CASSSNRVRNEKLFF TGTGCCAGCAGCTCGAACAGGGTCCGAAATGAAAAACTGTTTTTT
TRBJ2-1 - 16 TRBD2 TRBV29-1 CSIASGRALSYNEQFF TGCAGCATCGCTAGCGGGAGGGCCCTAAGTTACAATGAGCAGTTCTTC
TRBJ1-1 - 15 - TRBV28 CASSPRVRPNPEAFF TGTGCCAGCAGTCCCCGAGTCAGGCCTAACCCTGAAGCTTTCTTT
TRBJ1-1 - 14 - TRBV11-3 CASSPTRAGTEAFF TGTGCCAGCAGTCCGACCCGGGCGGGCACTGAAGCTTTCTTT
TRBJ2-7 - 13 TRBD2 TRBV5-1 CASSLTSGRAWYF TGCGCCAGCAGCTTGACTAGCGGGAGGGCCTGGTACTTC
TRBJ2-3 - 17 TRBD2 TRBV4-1 CASSQLWTSGRADTQYF TGCGCCAGCAGCCAACTCTGGACTAGCGGGAGGGCAGATACGCAGTATTTT
TRBJ2-3 - 12 TRBD2 TRBV28 CASSPGGGTQYF TGTGCCAGCAGCCCCGGGGGGGGGACGCAGTATTTT
TRBJ2-1 - 14 TRBD2 TRBV7-3 CASSPSGGGGEQFF TGTGCCAGCAGCCCGAGCGGGGGCGGGGGTGAGCAGTTCTTC
TRBJ1-3 - 14 - TRBV5-1 CASSPGTTGNTIYF TGCGCCAGCAGCCCCGGGACAACCGGAAACACCATATATTTT
TRBJ1-4 - 15 - TRBV28 CASRTAGAVNEKLFF TGTGCCAGCAGAACCGCAGGGGCAGTTAATGAAAAACTGTTTTTT
TRBJ2-7 once 16 TRBD2 TRBV25-1 CASSEYSPSGSYEQYF TGTGCCAGCAGTGAATATTCTCCCAGCGGGAGCTACGAGCAGTACTTC
TRBJ2-2 - 18 - TRBV13 CASSPLARGGQGTGELFF TGTGCCAGCAGCCCCCTCGCGAGGGGGGGGCAGGGCACCGGGGAGCTGTTTTTT
TRBJ2-5 - 13 - TRBV30 CAWRSQPPGTQYF TGTGCCTGGAGGAGTCAGCCTCCGGGGACCCAGTACTTC
TRBJ2-1 - 15 TRBD2 TRBV4-3 CASSQLAGGYNEQFF TGCGCCAGCAGCCAACTAGCGGGAGGCTACAATGAGCAGTTCTTC
TRBJ2-7 - 12 - TRBV5-6 CASSKSGQRRYF TGTGCCAGCAGTAAATCCGGACAACGCAGGTACTTC
TRBJ1-5 once 12 - TRBV7-9 CASSPDSQPQHF TGTGCCAGCAGCCCGGACAGTCAGCCCCAGCATTTT
TRBJ2-1 - 15 TRBD1 TRBV27 CASSLYRDSPNEQFF TGTGCCAGCAGTTTATATAGGGACAGTCCCAATGAGCAGTTCTTC
TRBJ2-1 - 15 TRBD1 TRBV28 CASSVYEGARNEQFF TGTGCCAGCAGTGTCTACGAGGGGGCGAGGAATGAGCAGTTCTTC
TRBJ2-7 - 17 TRBD2 TRBV7-2 CASSFLTSGFSSYEQYF TGTGCCAGCAGCTTCCTGACTAGCGGGTTCAGCTCCTACGAGCAGTACTTC
TRBJ2-1 - 16 - TRBV7-9 CASSRTGFMPYNEQFF TGTGCCAGCAGCCGCACAGGTTTTATGCCCTACAATGAGCAGTTCTTC
TRBJ1-2 - 16 - TRBV11-2 CASSLGLAGGGYGYTF TGTGCCAGCAGCTTAGGACTTGCGGGCGGTGGCTATGGCTACACCTTC
TRBJ2-5 - 14 TRBD1 TRBV11-2 CASSPWDREETQYF TGTGCCAGCAGCCCTTGGGACAGGGAAGAGACCCAGTACTTC
TRBJ1-3 once 16 - TRBV4-3 CASSQDGAGSGNTIYF TGCGCCAGCAGCCAAGATGGGGCAGGGTCTGGAAACACCATATATTTT
TRBJ2-2 - 16 - TRBV7-6 CASNTRDSLNTGELFF TGTGCCAGCAATACCCGGGACTCCTTAAACACCGGGGAGCTGTTTTTT
TRBJ2-7 - 14 - TRBV4-1 CASSQVTVPYEQYF TGCGCCAGCAGCCAAGTAACAGTACCCTACGAGCAGTACTTC
TRBJ2-3 - 16 TRBD2 TRBV27 CASSYLRLAGSDTQYF TGTGCCAGCAGTTACCTGCGACTAGCGGGATCAGATACGCAGTATTTT
TRBJ2-1 - 17 TRBD2 TRBV5-1 CASSSQVGGREGNEQFF TGCGCCAGCAGCTCCCAGGTGGGGGGGAGGGAGGGCAATGAGCAGTTCTTC
TRBJ2-1 - 15 - TRBV28 CASSLTGEWGNEQFF TGTGCCAGCAGTTTAACGGGGGAGTGGGGCAATGAGCAGTTCTTC
TRBJ2-7 - 12 - TRBV11-1 CASSPRAYEQYF TGTGCCAGCAGCCCGAGAGCCTACGAGCAGTACTTC
TRBJ2-5 - 15 TRBD2 TRBV2 CASSVGGRAGETQYF TGTGCCAGCAGTGTGGGAGGGAGGGCCGGGGAGACCCAGTACTTC
TRBJ2-1 - 15 TRBD2 TRBV4-2 CASSQGGGSYNEQFF TGTGCCAGCAGCCAGGGCGGGGGCTCCTACAATGAGCAGTTCTTC
TRBJ2-2 - 17 - TRBV4-2 CASSQDLGRSNTGELFF TGTGCCAGCAGCCAAGATTTGGGGCGCTCGAACACCGGGGAGCTGTTTTTT
TRBJ2-7 - 15 TRBD2 TRBV7-9 CASSPPLGGWYEQYF TGTGCCAGCAGCCCTCCCCTGGGGGGGTGGTACGAGCAGTACTTC
TRBJ2-1 - 15 TRBD2 TRBV7-8 CASSPGTSGYNEQFF TGTGCCAGCAGCCCTGGGACTAGCGGATACAATGAGCAGTTCTTC